This TCR beta chain was profiled in a study of blood T cell repertoires in COVID-19. At the level of the study: COVID-19 samples from acute and convalescent phases originated in the United States, Italy and Spain. Nucleic acid was either cDNA or gDNA, and it came from T cells, B-cell-depleted T cells, or PBMCs.

The data were produced by immunoSEQ multiplex PCR, yet TCRdb's version contains in-frame clones alone and is incomplete. This table holds fewer than 120,000 clones, 88% found once. With 8 bases clipped from V and 8 bases from J, the junction kept 8 bases outside the gene matches. Germline CDR1 is GTSNPN and CDR2 is SVGIG (reference sequence). This CDR3 region has 14 residues. The J gene is TRBJ2-1, the V gene TRBV30; 14 bases align to TRBD2. The clonotype was recovered from a woman in her forties or fifties with acute or convalescent COVID-19. Sequencing input: peripheral blood. CDR3 bases: TGTGCCATCCCGGGACTAGCGGGAGTATATGAGCAGTTCTTC. It is translated as CAIPGLAGVYEQFF.